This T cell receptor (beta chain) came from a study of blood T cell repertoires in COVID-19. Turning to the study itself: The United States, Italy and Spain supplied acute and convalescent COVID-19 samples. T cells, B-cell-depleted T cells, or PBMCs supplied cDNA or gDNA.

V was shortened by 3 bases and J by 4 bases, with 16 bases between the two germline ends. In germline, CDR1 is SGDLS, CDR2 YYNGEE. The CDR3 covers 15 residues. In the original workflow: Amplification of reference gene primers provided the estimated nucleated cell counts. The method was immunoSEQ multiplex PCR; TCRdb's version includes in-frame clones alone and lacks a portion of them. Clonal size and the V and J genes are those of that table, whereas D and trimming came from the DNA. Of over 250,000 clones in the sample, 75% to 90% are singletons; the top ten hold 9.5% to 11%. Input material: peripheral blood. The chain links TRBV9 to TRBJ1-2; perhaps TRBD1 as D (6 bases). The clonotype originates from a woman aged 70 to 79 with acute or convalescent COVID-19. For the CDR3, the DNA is TGTGCCAGCAGCGAGTATGGGGGGGCTGGCTATGGCTACACCTTC. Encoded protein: CASSEYGGAGYGYTF. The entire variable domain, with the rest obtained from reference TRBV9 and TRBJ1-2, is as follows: DSGVTQTPKHLITATGQRVTLRCSPRSGDLSVYWYQQSLDQGLQFLIQYYNGEERAKGNILERFSAQQFPDLHSELNLSSLELGDSALYFCASSEYGGAGYGYTFGSGTRLTVV.